The T cell receptor beta chain described here comes from a study of blood T cell repertoires in COVID-19. This clone was recorded only once. Method: immunoSEQ multiplex PCR; TCRdb's copy keeps in-frame clones and lacks some. Of 200,000 to 300,000 clones listed, 86% are singletons. The ends lost 6 bases at V and 0 bases at J; junction bases unmatched: 5. Looked up from germline, CDR1 is SNHLY and CDR2 is FYNNEI. The CDR3 spans 15 residues. Sequenced material: peripheral blood. V gene TRBV2 combines with J gene TRBJ2-3, with TRBD2 matching over 8 bases. The clonotype originates from a young woman who had recovered from COVID-19. Here the CDR3 DNA reads TGTGCCAGCAGCTTAGCGGGGAAAAGCACAGATACGCAGTATTTT. It specifies CASSLAGKSTDTQYF.